Detailed here is one TCR beta chain. CDR1 and CDR2 from the germline V gene are MNHNY and SVGAGI (reference sequence). The CDR3 spans 13 residues. Deletions cut 6 bases from V and 4 bases from J, with 10 bases between. This sample was included in a study of blood T cell repertoires in COVID-19. Across the study: Donors in the United States, Italy and Spain gave samples during acute or convalescent COVID-19. PBMCs, B-cell-depleted T cells, or T cells provided the cDNA or gDNA that made up the material.

Produced via immunoSEQ multiplex PCR; TCRdb's table is partial and in-frame only. Of 350,000 to 400,000 clones detected, about 88% appear once; the ten largest clones hold just over 7%. Sequencing was performed on peripheral blood. This clonotype originated in a woman in her sixties or seventies with COVID-19, enrolled during active disease. V gene TRBV6-6 combines with J gene TRBJ2-1, with D tentatively TRBD2 (6 bases). CDR3 loop: CASRAGSYNEQFF. The CDR3 coding sequence is TGTGCCAGCAGGGCGGGATCTTACAATGAGCAGTTCTTC.